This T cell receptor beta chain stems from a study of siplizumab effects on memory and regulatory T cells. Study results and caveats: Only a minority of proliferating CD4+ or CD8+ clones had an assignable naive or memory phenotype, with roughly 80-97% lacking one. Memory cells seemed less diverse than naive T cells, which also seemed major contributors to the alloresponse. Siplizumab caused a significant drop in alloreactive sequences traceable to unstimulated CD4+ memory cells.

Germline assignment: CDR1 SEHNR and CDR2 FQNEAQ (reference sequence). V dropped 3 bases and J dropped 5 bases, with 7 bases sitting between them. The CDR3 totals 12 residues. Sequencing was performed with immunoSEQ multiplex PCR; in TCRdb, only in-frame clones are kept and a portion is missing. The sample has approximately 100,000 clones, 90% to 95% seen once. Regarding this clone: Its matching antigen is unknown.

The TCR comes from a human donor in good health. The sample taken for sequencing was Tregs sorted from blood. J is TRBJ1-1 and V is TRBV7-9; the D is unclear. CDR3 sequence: CASSLISTEAFF. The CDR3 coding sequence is TGTGCCAGCAGCTTGATTTCTACTGAAGCTTTCTTT.